This TCR beta chain was captured by sequencing in a study of control samples from healthy donors and cancer patients. The method was immunoSEQ multiplex PCR; TCRdb's version includes in-frame clones alone and lacks a portion of them. The sample holds over 100,000 clones, 75% to 95% seen once. V lost 3 bases, J lost 0 bases, and 14 bases lay in between. The CDR3 spans 15 residues. In germline, CDR1 is DFQATT, CDR2 SNEGSKA (reference sequence). The V call is TRBV20-1, the J call TRBJ1-1; tentative D call: TRBD1 (6 bases). This TCR derives from a middle-aged man in good health. The sample was blood. The CDR3 sequence is CSASKGGVMNTEAFF. In DNA, the CDR3 is TGCAGTGCTAGTAAGGGGGGGGTAATGAACACTGAAGCTTTCTTT.